What follows are 6 T cell receptor beta chains derived from one specimen sequenced in a study of shared clonotypes between healthy human individuals. Assay: immunoSEQ multiplex PCR; the TCRdb copy retains only in-frame clones and omits some. The sample yields under 2.5 million clones, roughly 90% seen once. Sequenced sample: naive CD4+ T cells from PBMCs. Noted subset: CD45RA+ positively selected. Every receptor here comes from a man between 18 and 29 years old in good health. Some clones in this sample may be carry-over from other donors' samples.

The chain recombines TRBV6-6 with TRBJ2-7; D unresolved. The length of the CDR3 is 11 residues. Germline V CDR1 and CDR2: MNHNY, SVGAGI (reference sequence). The V and J ends lost 5 bases and 3 bases respectively, with 5 bases between them. The CDR3 DNA follows: TGTGCCAGCAGTCCATACTACGAGCAGTACTTC. Translating it yields CASSPYYEQYF.

The chain employs TRBV19 and TRBJ2-5, with 10 positions matching TRBD1. The trim removed 6 bases at V and 4 bases at J, leaving 2 bases unmatched. The CDR3 runs 13 residues. CDR1 LNHDA and CDR2 SQIVND come from the germline V gene (reference sequence). The CDR3 bases are TGTGCCAGTAGCCGGGACAGGGGAGAGACCCAGTACTTC. This gives the protein CASSRDRGETQYF.

The gene calls are TRBV5-1 and TRBJ2-1, with D possibly matching TRBD2 (7 bases). CDR3 length: 15 amino acids. Germline V gives CDR1 SGHRS, CDR2 YFSETQ. V was pared by 1 base and J by 3 bases, with 11 bases between. CDR3 in DNA: TGCGCCAGCAGCTTGTCGGGGGGCGACTACAATGAGCAGTTCTTC. Its protein product is CASSLSGGDYNEQFF.

The chain combines TRBV4-1 with TRBJ1-2; possible D gene TRBD1, 5 bases. The CDR3 contains 15 residues. Germline values: CDR1 MGHRA, CDR2 YSYEKL. Trimming removed 3 bases from V and 8 bases from J, with 19 bases in between. Written as DNA, the CDR3 is TGCGCCAGCAGCCAGAGAACCAGGGATCTATGGGGCTACACCTTC. This sequence encodes CASSQRTRDLWGYTF.

V and J are TRBV15 and TRBJ2-1; 13 nucleotides agree with TRBD2. V trimming: 3 bases; J trimming: 5 bases; junction bases outside the gene matches: 16. The germline V gene has CDR1 LNHNV and CDR2 YYDKDF (reference sequence). The CDR3 covers 20 residues. DNA for the CDR3: TGTGCCACCAGCAGCCCACCGGGACTAGCGGGAAGGGGTGGCCACAATGAGCAGTTCTTC. It encodes CATSSPPGLAGRGGHNEQFF.

Of note for this clone: At the DNA level, this CDR3 is encoded by other sequences in the same sample as well. CDR3 region: CASSSGTTGNTIYF. The CDR3 DNA follows: TGCGCCAGCAGCTCCGGGACAACTGGAAACACCATATATTTT. The chain has TRBV5-1 and TRBJ1-3, with D possibly TRBD1 on 6 matching bases. Germline lookup yields CDR1 SGHRS and CDR2 YFSETQ. The CDR3 has 14 amino acids. V lost 3 bases, J lost 2 bases, and 9 bases lay in between.